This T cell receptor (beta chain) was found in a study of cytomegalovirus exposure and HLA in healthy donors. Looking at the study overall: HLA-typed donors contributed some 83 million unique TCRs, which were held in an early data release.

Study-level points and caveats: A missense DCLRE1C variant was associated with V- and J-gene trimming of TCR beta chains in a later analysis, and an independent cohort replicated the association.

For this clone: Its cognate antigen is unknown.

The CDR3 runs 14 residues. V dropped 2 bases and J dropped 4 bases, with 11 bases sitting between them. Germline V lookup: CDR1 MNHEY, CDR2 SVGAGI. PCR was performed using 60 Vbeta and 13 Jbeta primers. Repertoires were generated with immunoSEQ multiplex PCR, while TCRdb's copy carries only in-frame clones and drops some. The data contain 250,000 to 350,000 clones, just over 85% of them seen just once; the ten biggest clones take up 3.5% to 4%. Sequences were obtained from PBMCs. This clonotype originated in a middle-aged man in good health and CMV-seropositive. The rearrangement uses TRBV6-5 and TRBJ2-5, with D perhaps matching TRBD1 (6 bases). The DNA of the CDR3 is TGTGCCAGCAGTTACGTGGGCAGGGGAGAGACCCAGTACTTC. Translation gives CASSYVGRGETQYF.